These 11 T cell receptor beta chains were sequenced from one sample in a study of cytomegalovirus exposure and HLA in healthy donors. 60 Vbeta and 13 Jbeta primers were used in PCR. The assay was immunoSEQ multiplex PCR, and TCRdb's table has in-frame clones only and misses some. Seen here are approximately 89,000 clones, roughly two thirds observed once, and the top ten hold 1.2%. The source material was PBMCs. The source is a female donor in good health and CMV-seronegative.

The chain's CDR3 is CASSPRTAGNTEAFF. The DNA for the CDR3 is TGTGCCAGCAGCCCACGGACGGCGGGGAACACTGAAGCTTTCTTT. This chain connects TRBV9 to TRBJ1-1; D is unclear. Trimming stripped 4 bases from V and 1 base from J, with 14 bases between. The germline CDR1 and CDR2 sequences are SGDLS and YYNGEE. The CDR3 loop spans 15 amino acids.

V usage is TRBV6-6 and J usage is TRBJ1-2, with 9 bases aligning to TRBD1. Per the germline V gene, CDR1 is MNHNY and CDR2 is SVGAGI (reference sequence). This CDR3 is 12 amino acids long. The J segment lost 8 bases and the V segment lost 6 bases, leaving 4 bases of the junction unmatched. CDR3 sequence: CASSGQGFGYTF. The CDR3 DNA reads TGTGCCAGCAGCGGACAGGGGTTCGGCTACACCTTC.

The rearrangement uses TRBV28 and TRBJ2-1, with TRBD2 as a possible D gene (6 bases). The germline V and J ends were trimmed by 6 bases and 5 bases, with 20 bases remaining between them. This CDR3 region has 16 residues. Per germline, CDR1 MDHEN and CDR2 SYDVKM. In nucleotides, the CDR3 is TGTGCCAGCAGGACGAACCGGGACTCCCATGACAATGAGCAGTTCTTC. Amino acids: CASRTNRDSHDNEQFF.

This clone was counted only a few times. The chain carries TRBV7-8 and TRBJ1-3; 9 bases are a match to TRBD1. The CDR3 length is 13 residues. Germline assignment: CDR1 SGHVS and CDR2 FQNEAQ. J was trimmed by 9 bases and V by 4 bases; bases with no gene match: 4. Written as DNA, the CDR3 is TGTGCCAGCAGCTCCACAGGGGGCGTCACCATATATTTT. This gives the protein CASSSTGGVTIYF.

This chain links TRBV7-8 with TRBJ1-5; 11 positions agree with TRBD1. The germline gives CDR1 SGHVS, CDR2 FQNEAQ. CDR3 size: 16 residues. Losses at the gene ends were 5 bases for V and 7 bases for J; bases not matched to a gene: 10. This chain's CDR3 is CASSARDRGERQPQHF. The CDR3 DNA reads TGTGCCAGCAGCGCCAGGGACAGGGGGGAGAGGCAGCCCCAGCATTTT.

The V call is TRBV30, the J call TRBJ1-1, with TRBD1 matching over 8 bases. The trim removed 5 bases at V and 3 bases at J, leaving 8 bases unmatched. In germline, CDR1 is GTSNPN, CDR2 SVGIG (reference sequence). This CDR3 is built from 14 residues. The CDR3 region has the DNA TGTGCCTGGGTACAGGGGGTTGGGGACACTGAAGCTTTCTTT. Amino acids: CAWVQGVGDTEAFF.

This clone was observed a few times. V usage is TRBV10-3 and J usage is TRBJ2-2; TRBD2 matches at 10 bases. Trimming cost V 7 bases and J 11 bases; bases outside gene matches: 7. The germline V gene encodes CDR1 ENHRY and CDR2 SYGVKD. The CDR3 is 13 amino acids. CDR3 amino acids: CAIIRELAGELFF. The CDR3 DNA is TGTGCCATCATTCGAGAACTAGCGGGAGAGCTGTTTTTT.

The chain is built from TRBV5-1 and TRBJ1-5; tentatively, D is TRBD1 (5 bases). V was trimmed by 5 bases and J by 0 bases, leaving 12 bases between them. The CDR3 has 15 residues. Looked up from germline, CDR1 is SGHRS and CDR2 is YFSETQ. CDR3 coding DNA: TGCGCCAGCAGACCCGACAGCTATAGCAATCAGCCCCAGCATTTT. Protein: CASRPDSYSNQPQHF.

V usage is TRBV6-5 and J usage is TRBJ1-1; D unresolved. The germline CDR1 and CDR2 sequences are MNHEY and SVGAGI. Trimming stripped 7 bases from V and 8 bases from J, with 17 bases between. The CDR3 is 13 amino acids. The CDR3 bases are TGTGCCAGCACCACACCCTCGTCCCTCGAAGCTTTCTTT. Its protein product is CASTTPSSLEAFF.

V usage is TRBV6-5 and J usage is TRBJ2-3, with 11 bases fitting TRBD2. The CDR3 consists of 16 residues. V was clipped by 2 bases and J by 6 bases; unmatched bases: 7. The V gene's germline CDR1 is MNHEY and CDR2 SVGAGI. The CDR3 reads CASSYLPASGRDTQYF. CDR3 nucleotides: TGTGCCAGCAGTTACCTCCCGGCTAGCGGGAGGGATACGCAGTATTTT.

The genes are TRBV27 and TRBJ1-1, with no clear D. Germline assignment: CDR1 MNHEY and CDR2 SMNVEV (reference sequence). The V and J ends lost 3 bases and 8 bases respectively, with 10 bases between them. The CDR3 spans 12 residues. The DNA for the CDR3 is TGTGCCAGCAGTTTCTGGCCAGGCGAAGCTTTCTTT. The encoded protein is CASSFWPGEAFF.